These T cell receptor beta chains were read from a single sample in a study of metastatic and nonmetastatic thyroid tumors. TCRdb re-called clones from the PCR reads using MiXCR. The table shows roughly 19,000 clones, with over 20% occurring only once. The sequenced material came from tumor tissue. The receptor set was obtained from a male donor with papillary thyroid cancer or a benign thyroid nodule (not recorded which). Some clones in this sample may be carry-over from other donors' samples. Both conserved end residues are part of each CDR3. A D gene is named only where the DNA matches it firmly. Only some rows state a clone size, as once, few, many or a class for expanded clones.

J: TRBJ2-5; D: .; size: few; V: TRBV6-2/TRBV6-3; DNA: TGTGCCAGCAGGGGAGAACTGGGACAGGCTCACGGTACTAGCGGTATTAGAGAGACCCAGTACTTC; CDR3: CASRGELGQAHGTSGIRETQYF
J: TRBJ1-1; D: .; size: many; V: TRBV7-8; DNA: TGTGCCAGCAGTCTTTTAACCGGCTACATGAACACTGAAGCTTTCTTT; CDR3: CASSLLTGYMNTEAFF
J: TRBJ1-2; D: TRBD1; size: .; V: TRBV7-8; DNA: TGTGCCAGCAGCTTAGCGGCCGGGACAGGGGAAGGCTACACCTTC; CDR3: CASSLAAGTGEGYTF
J: TRBJ1-4; D: .; size: many; V: TRBV6-2/TRBV6-3; DNA: TGTGCCAGCAGCCCACGGCCAGTTGCAACTAATGAAAAACTGTTTTTT; CDR3: CASSPRPVATNEKLFF
J: TRBJ1-1; D: .; size: .; V: TRBV6-5; DNA: TGTGCCAGCAGTTACCGCCCTAACCGCGGCACTGAAGCTTTCTTT; CDR3: CASSYRPNRGTEAFF
J: TRBJ2-7; D: TRBD2; size: once; V: TRBV20-1; DNA: TGCAGTGCTAGGTCTGGGGAGCGGGGGGACTCCTACGAGCAGTACTTC; CDR3: CSARSGERGDSYEQYF
J: TRBJ2-1; D: .; size: many; V: TRBV7-3; DNA: TGTGCCAGCAGCCCGACAGTGTACAATGAGCAGTTCTTC; CDR3: CASSPTVYNEQFF
J: TRBJ1-2; D: .; size: .; V: TRBV6-2/TRBV6-3; DNA: TGTGCCAGCAGTTACTCTCCCAATCGCCTGGGTGGGGTGAATGGCTACACCTTC; CDR3: CASSYSPNRLGGVNGYTF
J: TRBJ1-5; D: .; size: many; V: TRBV19; DNA: TGTGCCAGTAGTCTGAGGCAACAGCTTCGGGGCAATCAGCCCCAGCATTTT; CDR3: CASSLRQQLRGNQPQHF
J: TRBJ2-7; D: TRBD1; size: .; V: TRBV6-1; DNA: TGTGCCAGCAGTGCCCGGGACAGGAACTCCTACGAGCAGTACTTC; CDR3: CASSARDRNSYEQYF
J: TRBJ2-6; D: .; size: many; V: TRBV5-1; DNA: TGCGCCAGCAGTGTCCAGGGCTCTGGGGCCAACGTCCTGACTTTC; CDR3: CASSVQGSGANVLTF
J: TRBJ2-7; D: .; size: .; V: TRBV11-3; DNA: TGTGTCAGCCGCTTCTATCGAAACTCCTACGAGCAGTACTTC; CDR3: CVSRFYRNSYEQYF
J: TRBJ1-1; D: .; size: medium-sized; V: TRBV20-1; DNA: TGCAGTGCTAGAGTCGGGATTGAAGCTTTCTTT; CDR3: CSARVGIEAFF
J: TRBJ2-3; D: TRBD2; size: many; V: TRBV5-1; DNA: TGCGCCAGCAGCTTGGCGGCTAGCGGGAGTAGGTTGGATACGCAGTATTTT; CDR3: CASSLAASGSRLDTQYF
J: TRBJ1-2; D: .; size: medium-sized; V: TRBV6-1; DNA: TGTGCCAGCACCGATAATACCCCGCCGGCTGGCTACACCTTC; CDR3: CASTDNTPPAGYTF
J: TRBJ2-7; D: TRBD2; size: few; V: TRBV28; DNA: TGTGCCAGCATATACCGGCTAGCGGGGGTCGGGCAGTACTTC; CDR3: CASIYRLAGVGQYF
J: TRBJ1-5; D: TRBD1; size: many; V: TRBV28; DNA: TGTGCCAGCAGAATAATGACAGGGGCCTTCCCCAATCGGCCCCAGCATTTT; CDR3: CASRIMTGAFPNRPQHF
J: TRBJ2-3; D: TRBD2; size: .; V: TRBV11-2; DNA: TGTGCCAGCAGCATAAGGGGGAGCGGGAGCACAGATACTCAGTATTTT; CDR3: CASSIRGSGSTDTQYF
J: TRBJ2-1; D: TRBD2; size: medium-sized; V: TRBV4-3; DNA: TGCGCCAGCAGCCATAACCTAGCGGGTGAGCAGTTCTTC; CDR3: CASSHNLAGEQFF
J: TRBJ2-7; D: TRBD2; size: medium-sized; V: TRBV19; DNA: TGTGCCAGTAGTCCACGAGGGACTAGCTACGAGCAGTACTTC; CDR3: CASSPRGTSYEQYF
J: TRBJ2-1; D: TRBD2; size: .; V: TRBV20-1; DNA: TGCAGTGCTGCTGCCCGACTAGCGGGAGGCAATGAGCAGTTCTTC; CDR3: CSAAARLAGGNEQFF
J: TRBJ2-1; D: TRBD2; size: .; V: TRBV20-1; DNA: TGCAGTGCTAGAGTCACCGGGACTAGCGTGCACCACAATGAGCAGTTCTTC; CDR3: CSARVTGTSVHHNEQFF
J: TRBJ1-4; D: TRBD1; size: many; V: TRBV28; DNA: TGTGCCAGCAGCTACGGGACAGCTAATGAAAAACTGTTTTTT; CDR3: CASSYGTANEKLFF
J: TRBJ1-2; D: TRBD1; size: many; V: TRBV29-1; DNA: TGCAGTGCCGGTGGGACAGGGTCCTATGGCTACACCTTC; CDR3: CSAGGTGSYGYTF
J: TRBJ2-7; D: TRBD1; size: medium-sized; V: TRBV5-1; DNA: TGCGCCAGCAGCACGGGACAGGGGGTTGAGCAGTACTTC; CDR3: CASSTGQGVEQYF
J: TRBJ2-1; D: .; size: many; V: TRBV29-1; DNA: TGCAGCGCCTTACTAGCCAGGGGCAATGAGCAGTTCTTC; CDR3: CSALLARGNEQFF
J: TRBJ2-1; D: TRBD2; size: .; V: TRBV14; DNA: TGTGCCAGCAGCCAAGACGCGGGAGGCTACAATGAGCAGTTCTTC; CDR3: CASSQDAGGYNEQFF
J: TRBJ1-1; D: .; size: many; V: TRBV4-1; DNA: TGCGCCAGCAGCCAATCACAGTTAATTTACAGCCCGAACACTGAAGCTTTCTTT; CDR3: CASSQSQLIYSPNTEAFF
J: TRBJ1-1; D: .; size: many; V: TRBV7-7; DNA: TGTGCTAGCAGCCCTCCCGGCCTGAACACTGAAGCTTTCTTT; CDR3: CASSPPGLNTEAFF
J: TRBJ2-1; D: .; size: many; V: TRBV27; DNA: TGTGCCAGCAGTTTACCCACCTCCGGACGACTGCCCTACAATGAGCAGTTCTTC; CDR3: CASSLPTSGRLPYNEQFF
J: TRBJ2-3; D: TRBD1; size: .; V: TRBV11-1; DNA: TGTGCCAGCAGCTTAGCGACAGGGTCCGCAGATACGCAGTATTTT; CDR3: CASSLATGSADTQYF
J: TRBJ2-2; D: .; size: .; V: TRBV5-1; DNA: TGCGCCAGCAGCTTGGGGTCGGGGTCGACCGGGGAGCTGTTTTTT; CDR3: CASSLGSGSTGELFF
J: TRBJ2-2; D: .; size: few; V: TRBV6-1; DNA: TGTGCCAGCAGTACCCTGGACGGGAACACCGGGGAGCTGTTTTTT; CDR3: CASSTLDGNTGELFF
J: TRBJ2-2; D: .; size: many; V: TRBV7-3; DNA: TGTGCCAGCTCTCCAAACCCGAACACCGGGGAGCTGTTTTTT; CDR3: CASSPNPNTGELFF
J: TRBJ1-5; D: .; size: medium-sized; V: TRBV20-1; DNA: TGCAGTGGGGGTCATCAGCCCCAGCATTTT; CDR3: CSGGHQPQHF
J: TRBJ1-1; D: .; size: many; V: TRBV19; DNA: TGTGCCAGTAGTATGACGGAGGAAACTGAAGCTTTCTTT; CDR3: CASSMTEETEAFF
J: TRBJ2-7; D: .; size: medium-sized; V: TRBV28; DNA: TGTGCCAGCAGTTGGGACCCCTCCTACGAGCAGTACTTC; CDR3: CASSWDPSYEQYF
J: TRBJ2-1; D: .; size: many; V: TRBV24-1; DNA: TGTGCCACCAGTGATTCGAGGGCGGACAGAAGCTCCTACAATGAGCAGTTCTTC; CDR3: CATSDSRADRSSYNEQFF
J: TRBJ2-1; D: TRBD1; size: many; V: TRBV7-3; DNA: TGTGCCAGCAGCTTACTGGGACAGGAAGACAATGAGCAGTTCTTC; CDR3: CASSLLGQEDNEQFF
J: TRBJ2-2; D: TRBD2; size: many; V: TRBV30; DNA: TGTGCCTGGGACCGAGGGACTACCACCACCGGGGAGCTGTTTTTT; CDR3: CAWDRGTTTTGELFF
J: TRBJ2-5; D: TRBD2; size: many; V: TRBV6-1; DNA: TGTGCCAGCAGCCCACTAGCGGGCCCGGAGTTAACCCAGTACTTC; CDR3: CASSPLAGPELTQYF
J: TRBJ2-2; D: TRBD2; size: many; V: TRBV15; DNA: TGTGCCACCAGCAGAGATAGAGCGGGAGGAACCGGGGAGCTGTTTTTT; CDR3: CATSRDRAGGTGELFF
J: TRBJ2-6; D: .; size: few; V: TRBV5-4; DNA: TGTGCCAGCAGCGTTATGGCGGGGCTGGGAGCCAACGTCCTGACTTTC; CDR3: CASSVMAGLGANVLTF
J: TRBJ2-3; D: .; size: .; V: TRBV6-1; DNA: TGTGCCAGCAGTGATATATCGACAGATACGCAGTATTTT; CDR3: CASSDISTDTQYF
J: TRBJ1-2; D: .; size: few; V: TRBV10-3; DNA: .; CDR3: CAISEQTGAYYCYTF
J: TRBJ2-5; D: TRBD2; size: few; V: TRBV20-1; DNA: TGCAGTGCTAGCCTGACTAGCCCTGAGACCCAGTACTTC; CDR3: CSASLTSPETQYF
J: TRBJ2-1; D: TRBD2; size: many; V: TRBV11-3; DNA: TGTGCCAGCAGCTTAGATCGATTAGCGGGAGTGGGGAATGAGCAGTTCTTC; CDR3: CASSLDRLAGVGNEQFF
J: TRBJ2-1; D: TRBD2; size: many; V: TRBV29-1; DNA: TGCAGCGCTAGCGGACTAGCGGGAGGCAATGAGCAGTTCTTC; CDR3: CSASGLAGGNEQFF
J: TRBJ2-3; D: TRBD1; size: many; V: TRBV2; DNA: TGTGCCAGCAGGCGACAGGGCGTTACAGATACGCAGTATTTT; CDR3: CASRRQGVTDTQYF